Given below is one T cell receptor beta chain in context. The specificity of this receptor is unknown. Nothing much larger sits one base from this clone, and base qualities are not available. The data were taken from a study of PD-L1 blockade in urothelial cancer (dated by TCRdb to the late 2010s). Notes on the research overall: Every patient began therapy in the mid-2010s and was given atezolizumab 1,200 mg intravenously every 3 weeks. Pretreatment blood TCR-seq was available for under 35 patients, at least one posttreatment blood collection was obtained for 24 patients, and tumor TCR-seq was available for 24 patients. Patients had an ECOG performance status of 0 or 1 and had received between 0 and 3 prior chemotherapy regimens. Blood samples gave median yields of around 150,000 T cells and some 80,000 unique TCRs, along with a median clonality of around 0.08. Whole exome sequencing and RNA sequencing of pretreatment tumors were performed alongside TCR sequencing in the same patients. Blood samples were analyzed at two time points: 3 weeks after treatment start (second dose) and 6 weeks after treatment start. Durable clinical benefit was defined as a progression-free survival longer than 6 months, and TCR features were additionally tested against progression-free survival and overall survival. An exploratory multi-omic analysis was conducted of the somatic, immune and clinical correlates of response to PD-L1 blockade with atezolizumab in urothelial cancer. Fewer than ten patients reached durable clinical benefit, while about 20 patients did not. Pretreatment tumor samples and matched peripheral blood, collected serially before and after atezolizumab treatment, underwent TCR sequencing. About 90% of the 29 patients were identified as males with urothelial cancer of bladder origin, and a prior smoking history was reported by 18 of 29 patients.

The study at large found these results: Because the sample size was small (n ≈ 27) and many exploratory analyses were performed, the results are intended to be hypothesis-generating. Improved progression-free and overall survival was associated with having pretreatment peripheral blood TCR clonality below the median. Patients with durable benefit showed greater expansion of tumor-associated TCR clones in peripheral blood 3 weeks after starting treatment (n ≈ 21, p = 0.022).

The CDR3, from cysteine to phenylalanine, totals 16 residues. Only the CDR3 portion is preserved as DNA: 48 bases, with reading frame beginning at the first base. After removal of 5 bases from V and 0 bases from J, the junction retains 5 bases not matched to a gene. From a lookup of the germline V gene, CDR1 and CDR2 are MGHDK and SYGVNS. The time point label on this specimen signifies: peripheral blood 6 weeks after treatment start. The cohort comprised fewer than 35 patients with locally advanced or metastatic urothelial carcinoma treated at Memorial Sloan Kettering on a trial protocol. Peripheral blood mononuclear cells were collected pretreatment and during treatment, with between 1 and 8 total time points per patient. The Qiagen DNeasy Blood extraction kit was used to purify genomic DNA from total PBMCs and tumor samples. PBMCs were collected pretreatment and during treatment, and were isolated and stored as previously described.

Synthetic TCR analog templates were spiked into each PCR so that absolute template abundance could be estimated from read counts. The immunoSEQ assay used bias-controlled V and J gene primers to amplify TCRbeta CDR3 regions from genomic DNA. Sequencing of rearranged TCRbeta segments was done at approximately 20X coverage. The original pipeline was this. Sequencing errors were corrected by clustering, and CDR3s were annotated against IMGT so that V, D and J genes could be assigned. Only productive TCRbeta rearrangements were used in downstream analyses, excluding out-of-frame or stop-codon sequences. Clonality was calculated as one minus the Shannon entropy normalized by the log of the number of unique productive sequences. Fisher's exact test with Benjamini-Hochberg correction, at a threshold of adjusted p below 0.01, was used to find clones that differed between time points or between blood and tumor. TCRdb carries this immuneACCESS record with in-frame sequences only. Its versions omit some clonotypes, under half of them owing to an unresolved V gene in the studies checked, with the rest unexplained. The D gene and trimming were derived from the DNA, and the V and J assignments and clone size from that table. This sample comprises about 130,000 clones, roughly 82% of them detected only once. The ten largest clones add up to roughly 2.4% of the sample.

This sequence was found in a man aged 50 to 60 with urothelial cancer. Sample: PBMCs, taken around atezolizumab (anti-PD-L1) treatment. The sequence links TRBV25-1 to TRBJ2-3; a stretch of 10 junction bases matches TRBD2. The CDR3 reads CASSKRTSGSTDTQYF. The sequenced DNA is TGTGCCAGCAGTAAAAGGACTAGCGGCAGCACAGATACGCAGTATTTT.